This TCR beta chain was recovered during a study of regulatory and conventional T cells in RAG deficiency. Repertoires were generated with immunoSEQ multiplex PCR, while TCRdb's copy carries only in-frame clones and drops some. The table includes more than 9,500 clones, around 94% detected once. Germline V lookup: CDR1 SGHVS, CDR2 FNYEAQ. This CDR3 is 17 amino acids long. Trimming at V came to 0 bases and at J to 4 bases, leaving 5 bases not matched to a gene. Study-level results: Shannon entropy fell and Simpson indices rose in RAG-deficient patients.

The sorted regulatory T cells were CD4+, CD25-high and CD127-low, with genomic DNA sequenced. Of note for this clone: The antigen is undetermined.

In addition, the sample was reused for a study of regulatory T cells. Per that study: Amplification used 52 TRBV primers and 13 TRBJ primers.

This chain links TRBV7-6 with TRBJ2-5, with 13 bases identical to TRBD2. Sample: CD127- CD25+ CD4+ Tregs sorted from blood. The sequence was obtained from a human donor in good health. DNA for the CDR3: TGTGCCAGCAGCTTAGCTAGGACTAGCGGGGGAGGAGAGACCCAGTACTTC. Translated, it gives CASSLARTSGGGETQYF.